This T cell receptor beta chain derives from a study of human T cells and chemical hapten exposure (dated by TCRdb to the early 2020s). About the full investigation: For sensitization, 2% DPC in acetone was applied to a roughly 2 cm by roughly 2 cm area of upper inner arm skin. Throughout the study period of roughly five months, patients also received therapeutic DPC doses to the scalp every week. Patch tests used Finn chambers with 0.01% DPC on the upper back, scored after 6 days by International Contact Dermatitis Research Group standards. Alopecia areata with under or over 50% scalp involvement, alopecia totalis and alopecia universalis were represented in the patient cohort, which was mostly female. Libraries were pooled for sequencing, and per-sample TCR yields varied mainly because of small differences in library volumes within the pool. The study tracked peripheral blood TCR repertoire changes in vivo during primary and secondary sensitization to the hapten diphenylcyclopropenone (DPC) in alopecia patients. Blood samples were taken from patients before sensitization (week 0) and at 2, 6 and about 24 weeks after DPC sensitization. Under 30 alopecia patients gave blood for TCR sequencing at one to four time points (pre-sensitization, 2, 6 and 24 weeks). The study at large found these results: Expanded TCRs formed significantly more large CDR3 similarity clusters than pre-sensitization or healthy control sets, consistent with antigen-driven responses. Repeated subsampling changed both the strength of the expansion versus patch-test correlation and the threshold at which the correlation became significant. The number of PT1 expanded TCRs positively correlated with patch test score, significant at thresholds 8, 16 and 32 but not 4. Alopecia, a presumed autoimmune disease, was present in all patients, so the immune response of the patients might differ from that of healthy individuals. The number of TCRs above 1 in 1000 frequency did not change with DPC sensitization; there was no evidence of global repertoire structure alterations.

CDR1 and CDR2, looked up from the germline V gene, are ENHRY and SYGVKD. V lost 6 bases and J lost 0 bases, and the count of bases not matched to a germline gene is 2. The CDR3 has 13 amino acids, counting the end cysteine and phenylalanine. The entry retains the CDR3 DNA only, 39 bases that are in frame from base 1. This specimen's time point label, per the study, means: patch test 2, 6 weeks after DPC sensitization. In the paper's terms, the treatment or condition label means: therapeutic diphenylcyclopropenone sensitization with weekly scalp DPC. Blood at each patch-test visit was drawn before the patch test was applied. Patients were eligible if aged 18 to 70, diagnosed with alopecia and judged suitable for DPC therapy, and pregnant patients were excluded. Total RNA was isolated from unfractionated whole blood collected in Tempus Blood RNA tubes. This clonotype was observed a handful of times. Its antigen remains unidentified. No base-level quality is on record; no much larger clone is a single base apart.

The library was prepared using RACE. TCRdb records NextSeq 500 as the sequencer. Library preparation attached unique molecular identifiers to individual cDNA molecules for quantitative, reproducible TCR counting. Both TCR alpha and TCR beta chains were sequenced from each blood RNA sample. The source study handled its data this way. A median of approximately 100,000 TCRs per sample was observed, with a range of 23,224 to 690,600. The Decombinator software suite was used to annotate V, J and CDR3 in the TCR reads. For PS versus PT1 abundance plots, all samples were subsampled to the same number of TCRs (28,000). TCRs were defined as expanded if absent before sensitization and observed at least eight times at the 2-week time point. TCRdb passed the public sequencing reads through fastp at Q25 and MiXCR, retaining productive beta sequences. Rows are unified per CDR3 protein, each entry keeping the most common DNA and genes. TCRdb, not the authors, supplied the V and J calls. The sample includes some 100,000 distinct CDR3 sequences, with around 9.3% observed a single time. The ten largest clones capture 2% to 2.5% of the sample.

This sequence originates from a woman aged 40 to 49 with alopecia areata. Some clones in this sample may be carry-over from other donors' samples. This chain is built from TRBV10-3 and TRBJ2-7, and 7 junction bases match TRBD2. The sample in question was whole blood, obtained in connection with sensitization to the hapten diphenylcyclopropenone (DPC). Here the CDR3 is given as CAIRAGTSYEQYF. The bases are TGTGCCATCAGAGCGGGGACCTCCTACGAGCAGTACTTC.